Here is one TCR beta chain with its context. These data are taken from a study of blood T cell repertoires in COVID-19. Study as a whole: Italy, Spain and the United States were the sources of the convalescent and acute COVID-19 samples.

Looked up from germline, CDR1 is SGDLS and CDR2 is YYNGEE. The CDR3 is 15 amino acids. The V gene end was trimmed by 4 bases and the J gene end by 6 bases; junction bases not matched to a gene: 9. Clones were read by immunoSEQ multiplex PCR, and TCRdb kept only the in-frame ones, dropping some. The top ten hold about 28% of the sample, which has some 39,000 clones, around three quarters seen once. The clonotype originates from an elderly man with acute or convalescent COVID-19. Source material: peripheral blood. V is TRBV9 and J is TRBJ2-3, with TRBD2 identical over 9 bases. CDR3 DNA sequence: TGTGCCAGCAGCCCCCAGGCGGGGGGGACGGATACGCAGTATTTT. Translated: CASSPQAGGTDTQYF.